This is a list of T cell receptor beta chains from one sample in a study of T cells in Graves' hyperthyroidism and ophthalmopathy. TCRdb redid the calling of the multiplex PCR reads with MiXCR, one entry per CDR3 protein. The sample yields around 610,000 distinct CDR3 sequences, roughly 14% seen once. The sample comprised blood. The receptors come from a woman in her thirties or forties with Graves' ophthalmopathy. CDR3s include the opening cysteine and the closing phenylalanine or tryptophan. A D gene is named only where the DNA matches it firmly. A row's size may be missing; if present it is once, few, many or a size class.

d_gene	abundance	v_gene	j_gene	CDR3aa	CDR3nt
TRBD1	many	TRBV25-1	TRBJ2-7	CASSVKGAGGSSEQYF	TGTGCCAGCAGTGTCAAGGGGGCAGGGGGCTCGTCCGAGCAGTACTTC
-	many	TRBV2	TRBJ1-5	CASSERYQPQHF	TGTGCCAGCAGTGAAAGGTATCAGCCCCAGCATTTT
-	-	TRBV6-1	TRBJ1-6	CASSSERSYNSPLHF	TGTGCCAGCAGCTCCGAGCGCTCCTATAATTCACCCCTCCACTTT
TRBD2	many	TRBV19	TRBJ2-7	CASSISGPGDEQYF	TGTGCCAGTAGTATTAGCGGGCCTGGAGACGAGCAGTACTTC
-	-	TRBV12-3/TRBV12-4	TRBJ1-5	CASSFGQGINQPQHF	TGTGCCAGCAGTTTCGGTCAGGGGATCAATCAGCCCCAGCATTTT
-	many	TRBV12-3/TRBV12-4	TRBJ2-5	CASSKLAGTQYF	TGTGCCAGCAGCAAACTAGCAGGGACCCAGTACTTC
-	many	TRBV29-1	TRBJ2-7	CSVSRNAYEQYF	TGCAGCGTTAGCAGAAATGCCTACGAGCAGTACTTC
TRBD1	many	TRBV19	TRBJ1-1	CASRRDRENTEAFF	TGTGCCAGTAGGAGGGACAGGGAGAACACTGAAGCTTTCTTT
-	many	TRBV20-1	TRBJ1-1	CSATRDGWNTEAFF	TGCAGTGCTACTCGGGACGGCTGGAACACTGAAGCTTTCTTT
-	few	TRBV4-3	TRBJ1-1	CASSQEWPGQEAFF	TGCGCCAGCAGCCAAGAGTGGCCCGGGCAGGAAGCTTTCTTT
-	-	TRBV28	TRBJ1-2	CASSTDGGLFGYTF	TGTGCCAGCAGTACGGACGGGGGCTTATTTGGCTACACCTTC
-	many	TRBV9	TRBJ2-5	CASSVAGAEETQYF	TGTGCCAGCAGCGTAGCAGGGGCAGAAGAGACCCAGTACTTC
-	many	TRBV12-3/TRBV12-4	TRBJ2-7	CASSHSGGGTGFYEQYF	TGTGCCAGCAGCCACTCGGGCGGGGGGACAGGGTTCTACGAGCAGTACTTC
TRBD2	-	TRBV29-1	TRBJ2-7	CSVVQRGSYEQYF	TGCAGCGTTGTCCAGCGGGGGTCCTACGAGCAGTACTTC
TRBD1	many	TRBV29-1	TRBJ2-7	CSVWDRGMYEQYF	TGCAGCGTGTGGGACAGGGGTATGTACGAGCAGTACTTC
TRBD1	few	TRBV18	TRBJ2-7	CASSPVSGQGSSYEQYF	TGTGCCAGCTCACCGGTCTCGGGACAGGGATCCTCCTACGAGCAGTACTTC
-	few	TRBV4-1	TRBJ1-2	CASSQDIRPPGALTGGYTF	TGCGCCAGCAGCCAAGATATACGGCCTCCGGGGGCACTCACCGGTGGCTACACCTTC
-	many	TRBV5-1	TRBJ1-5	CASSEEDSTHQPQHF	TGCGCCAGCAGCGAGGAGGACAGTACCCATCAGCCCCAGCATTTT
-	few	TRBV20-1	TRBJ2-5	CSARDRGGGRAKGTQYF	TGCAGTGCTAGAGATCGAGGGGGGGGACGGGCAAAAGGGACCCAGTACTTC
-	many	TRBV11-2	TRBJ1-3	CASSLEGAPGGNTIYF	TGTGCCAGCAGCTTAGAGGGGGCTCCGGGTGGAAACACCATATATTTT
-	few	TRBV4-3	TRBJ2-3	CASSQALAWGADTQYF	TGCGCCAGCAGCCAAGCCCTGGCGTGGGGAGCAGATACGCAGTATTTT
TRBD1	few	TRBV19	TRBJ1-5	CASSSPGAGTALNQPQHF	TGTGCCAGCTCCTCCCCAGGGGCCGGGACAGCTTTAAATCAGCCCCAGCATTTT
-	few	TRBV11-2	TRBJ2-3	CASSFSAGWTDTQYF	TGTGCCAGCAGCTTCTCGGCGGGTTGGACAGATACGCAGTATTTT
TRBD1	many	TRBV20-1	TRBJ2-5	CSARVQGAARETQYF	TGCAGTGCTAGAGTACAGGGGGCAGCCAGGGAGACCCAGTACTTC
TRBD1	many	TRBV28	TRBJ2-6	CASISDRGAGANVLTF	TGTGCCAGCATTTCGGACAGGGGGGCAGGGGCCAACGTCCTGACTTTC
TRBD2	-	TRBV29-1	TRBJ2-2	CSAPANSGSGLGELFF	TGCAGCGCCCCAGCGAATAGCGGGAGTGGTTTGGGGGAGCTGTTTTTT
-	many	TRBV12-3/TRBV12-4	TRBJ1-2	CASSFRGQNGYTF	TGTGCCAGCAGTTTTCGGGGGCAGAATGGCTACACCTTC
-	-	TRBV6-2/TRBV6-3	TRBJ1-2	CASSYDEGRRGYTF	TGTGCCAGCAGTTACGACGAGGGGAGACGGGGCTACACCTTC
TRBD1	few	TRBV18	TRBJ1-2	CASSRRQGQNNYGYTF	TGTGCCAGCTCACGCCGTCAGGGACAGAACAACTATGGCTACACCTTC
TRBD2	-	TRBV5-1	TRBJ2-5	CASSLDSLAGGETQYF	TGCGCCAGCAGCTTGGATTCCCTAGCGGGAGGAGAGACCCAGTACTTC
-	many	TRBV24-1	TRBJ1-5	CATSDARTANQPQHF	TGTGCCACCAGTGACGCCCGGACAGCGAATCAGCCCCAGCATTTT
-	many	TRBV11-2	TRBJ2-5	CASTTQSSFGTQYF	TGTGCCAGCACCACCCAGTCGAGCTTTGGGACCCAGTACTTC
-	-	TRBV19	TRBJ2-7	CASSIDPTGVYEQYF	TGTGCCAGTAGTATAGACCCGACAGGAGTCTACGAGCAGTACTTC
-	many	TRBV20-1	TRBJ1-3	CSAEIGTAGNTIYF	TGCAGTGCTGAAATCGGGACGGCTGGAAACACCATATATTTT
-	many	TRBV6-1	TRBJ2-4	CASSESEDRIQYF	TGTGCCAGCAGTGAGTCCGAGGATAGGATTCAGTACTTC
TRBD1	-	TRBV28	TRBJ1-3	CASSPPPQGDTIYF	TGTGCCAGCAGTCCCCCGCCGCAGGGGGACACCATATATTTT
-	many	TRBV13	TRBJ2-7	CASPPPSVYEQYF	TGTGCCAGCCCCCCCCCCAGCGTCTACGAGCAGTACTTC
TRBD2	few	TRBV5-6	TRBJ2-5	CASSLRGLAGGPETQYF	TGTGCCAGCAGCTTGAGGGGACTAGCGGGAGGGCCGGAGACCCAGTACTTC
-	-	TRBV6-1	TRBJ1-1	CASSEGTLGAFF	TGTGCCAGCAGTGAAGGGACCTTGGGAGCTTTCTTT
-	many	TRBV30	TRBJ1-1	CAWSVRGNTEAFF	TGTGCCTGGAGTGTACGGGGGAACACTGAAGCTTTCTTT
-	-	TRBV28	TRBJ1-6	CASSAPGNSPLHF	TGTGCCAGCAGTGCCCCTGGTAATTCACCCCTCCACTTT
-	many	TRBV20-1	TRBJ2-7	CSAPGGNSYEQYF	TGCAGTGCTCCCGGGGGAAACTCCTACGAGCAGTACTTC
-	many	TRBV6-1	TRBJ1-5	CASTVGIQPQHF	TGTGCCAGTACGGTAGGGATTCAGCCCCAGCATTTT
-	many	TRBV19	TRBJ1-1	CASSEPGYTEAFF	TGTGCCAGTAGCGAGCCCGGTTACACTGAAGCTTTCTTT
-	many	TRBV30	TRBJ2-7	CAWSEGAGESSYEQYF	TGTGCCTGGAGCGAAGGGGCAGGCGAGAGCTCCTACGAGCAGTACTTC
-	few	TRBV4-2	TRBJ2-5	CASSQVGGRETQYF	TGTGCCAGCAGCCAAGTTGGGGGGCGGGAGACCCAGTACTTC